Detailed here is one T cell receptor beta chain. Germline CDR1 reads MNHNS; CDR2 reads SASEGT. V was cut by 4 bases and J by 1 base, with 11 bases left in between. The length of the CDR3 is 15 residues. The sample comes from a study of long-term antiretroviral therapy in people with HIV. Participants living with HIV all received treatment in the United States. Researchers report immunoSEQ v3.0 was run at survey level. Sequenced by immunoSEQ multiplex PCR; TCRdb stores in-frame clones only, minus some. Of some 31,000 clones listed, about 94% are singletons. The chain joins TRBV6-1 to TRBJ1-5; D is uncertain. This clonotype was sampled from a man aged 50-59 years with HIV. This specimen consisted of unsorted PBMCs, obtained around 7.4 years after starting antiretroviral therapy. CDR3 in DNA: TGTGCCAGCAGTGGATCGCCGGGGAGCAATCAGCCCCAGCATTTT. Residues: CASSGSPGSNQPQHF.